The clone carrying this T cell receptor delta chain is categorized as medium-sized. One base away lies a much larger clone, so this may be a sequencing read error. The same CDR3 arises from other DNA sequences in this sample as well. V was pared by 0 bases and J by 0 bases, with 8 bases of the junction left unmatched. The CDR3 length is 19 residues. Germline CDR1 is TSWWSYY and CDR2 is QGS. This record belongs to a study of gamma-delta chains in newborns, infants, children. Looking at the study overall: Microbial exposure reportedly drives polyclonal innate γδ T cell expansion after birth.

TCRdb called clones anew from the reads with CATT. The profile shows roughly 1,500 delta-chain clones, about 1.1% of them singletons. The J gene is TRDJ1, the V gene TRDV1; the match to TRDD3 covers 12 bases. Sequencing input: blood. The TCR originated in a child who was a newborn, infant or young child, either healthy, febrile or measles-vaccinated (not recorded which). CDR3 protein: CALGELGTGGYLYTDKLIF. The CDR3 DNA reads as TGTGCTCTTGGGGAACTCGGTACTGGGGGATACTTGTACACCGATAAACTCATCTTT.